This T cell receptor beta chain was recovered during a study of cytomegalovirus exposure and HLA in healthy donors. Study in general: The 120 validation repertoires and the approximately 630 first-cohort repertoires shared a platform, a later analysis reported. Findings and limits, study-wide: The study designated 160 or so TCR beta chains cytomegalovirus-associated.

J gave up 3 bases and V 3 bases, and 15 bases lay outside the gene matches. The CDR3 loop spans 18 amino acids. Germline CDR1 LNHDA, CDR2 SQIVND (reference sequence). This clone was seen only once. Its antigen is undetermined. Assay: immunoSEQ multiplex PCR; the TCRdb copy retains only in-frame clones and omits some. The table includes more than 95,000 clones, roughly 89% detected once. The sequence derives from a woman aged 18-29 years in good health and CMV-seronegative. The chain couples TRBV19 to TRBJ2-7; 9 bases match TRBD1. What was sequenced was PBMCs. The DNA of the CDR3 is TGTGCCAGTAGTATTGGCGTCTCAGGGACAGGGAATGTCTACGAGCAGTACTTC. Amino acid sequence: CASSIGVSGTGNVYEQYF.